The rows below give T cell receptor beta chains drawn from one sample of a study of T cells in Graves' hyperthyroidism and ophthalmopathy. TCRdb itself ran the multiplex PCR reads through MiXCR, one entry per CDR3 protein. The top ten clones hold 40% to 45% of a sample with over 350,000 distinct CDR3 sequences, 18% of them seen once. Sequencing used blood. These receptors came from a young man with Graves' ophthalmopathy. The CDR3 runs from the conserved cysteine through the conserved F or W. Fields, in order: CDR3 DNA, CDR3 protein, clone size, V gene, J gene, D gene. A D gene is named only where the DNA matches it firmly. Size values are once, few and many counts, or a class for expanded clones, and some rows have none.

TGTGCCAGCAGCTCCCGGGCGTACGAGCAGTACTTC	CASSSRAYEQYF	many	TRBV7-9	TRBJ2-7	NA
TGTGCCAGCAGCGCCCTGACTAAACATGAGCAGTTCTTC	CASSALTKHEQFF	many	TRBV7-3	TRBJ2-1	NA
TGTGCCACCAGCAGAGAGGGCCAAGGGTACAATCAGCCCCAGCATTTT	CATSREGQGYNQPQHF	many	TRBV15	TRBJ1-5	NA
TGTGCCACCAGCAAGGGACAGGGGAGCTATGGCTACACCTTC	CATSKGQGSYGYTF	many	TRBV15	TRBJ1-2	TRBD1
TGTGCCAGCAGCACCGGGACCGAGGAGGAAAAACTGTTTTTT	CASSTGTEEEKLFF	NA	TRBV5-4	TRBJ1-4	NA
TGTGCCAGCAGCTTACAGGGACTAGCGGGGGCTCACAATGAGCAGTTCTTC	CASSLQGLAGAHNEQFF	NA	TRBV7-2	TRBJ2-1	TRBD2
TGTGCCAGTTCAGGTCCTAGCAATCAGCCCCAGCATTTT	CASSGPSNQPQHF	few	TRBV6-1	TRBJ1-5	NA
TGTGCCAGCAGTTACTCGAGTGGACAGGGGGAAGCTTTCTTT	CASSYSSGQGEAFF	few	TRBV6-5	TRBJ1-1	TRBD1
TGTGGCACCAGAGGGACAGGGGGCAATGAGCAGTTCTTC	CGTRGTGGNEQFF	few	TRBV24-1	TRBJ2-1	TRBD1
TGCAGTGCTAGATTACACGGGGGGGGCACTGAAGCTTTCTTT	CSARLHGGGTEAFF	many	TRBV20-1	TRBJ1-1	NA
TGTGCCAGCAGTTTGAACAATAATGGAGGGACCCAGTACTTC	CASSLNNNGGTQYF	few	TRBV28	TRBJ2-5	NA
TGTGCCAGCAGCTTAGTACAGGAATACGAGCAGTACTTC	CASSLVQEYEQYF	few	TRBV7-9	TRBJ2-7	NA
TGTGCCAGCAGTTACCATCCGACCTCTGGCTCCTACGAGCAGTACTTC	CASSYHPTSGSYEQYF	few	TRBV6-5	TRBJ2-7	NA
TGCGCCAGCAGCCTCAAGCGGGGGCCCTCCTACGAGCAGTACTTC	CASSLKRGPSYEQYF	NA	TRBV4-1	TRBJ2-7	TRBD2
TGTGCCAGCAGCCCGGACAGGGGGGCTTACGAGCAGTACTTC	CASSPDRGAYEQYF	NA	TRBV5-6	TRBJ2-7	TRBD1
TGTGCCAGCAGGGCCCCCGGGGGGGCCACAGATACGCAGTATTTT	CASRAPGGATDTQYF	many	TRBV2	TRBJ2-3	TRBD2
TGTGCCAGCAGCTTATCCGTTAGAGACCCCTCGACAGATACGCAGTATTTT	CASSLSVRDPSTDTQYF	many	TRBV7-6	TRBJ2-3	NA
TGCAGTGCTAGAGATAAGCGGACTAGCGTTTACGAGCAGTACTTC	CSARDKRTSVYEQYF	many	TRBV20-1	TRBJ2-7	TRBD2
TGTGCCAGCAGTTACCAGCGGCATGGGGATACGCAGTATTTT	CASSYQRHGDTQYF	few	TRBV6-5	TRBJ2-3	NA
TGTGCCAGCTCACCACGAAAACAGCAAGAGACCCAGTACTTC	CASSPRKQQETQYF	many	TRBV18	TRBJ2-5	NA
TGTGCCAGCAGTTTTAGGTTTTCCTGGGCAGATACGCAGTATTTT	CASSFRFSWADTQYF	many	TRBV12-3/TRBV12-4	TRBJ2-3	NA
TGTGCCATCAGTGATTCGGGACTAGCGGGGGGGGCCGAGCAGTACTTC	CAISDSGLAGGAEQYF	few	TRBV10-3	TRBJ2-7	TRBD2
TGTGCCAGCAGTGGTCGGGTCGGGGATACGCAGTATTTT	CASSGRVGDTQYF	many	TRBV6-1	TRBJ2-3	NA
TGTGCCAGCAGCTCCACACCAACTAGCGGGGGGGACAATGAGCAGTTCTTC	CASSSTPTSGGDNEQFF	few	TRBV7-9	TRBJ2-1	TRBD2
TGTGCCAGCAGTGAATCCAGGGGGCCTGAGACCCAGTACTTC	CASSESRGPETQYF	NA	TRBV6-1	TRBJ2-5	TRBD1
TGTGCCAGCAGTTTCGGACAGGGCAACCAAGAGACCCAGTACTTC	CASSFGQGNQETQYF	many	TRBV6-1	TRBJ2-5	TRBD1
TGTGCCAGCTCACCAACTTCCAGAGACTATGGCTACACCTTC	CASSPTSRDYGYTF	many	TRBV18	TRBJ1-2	NA
TGTGCCAGCAGTTTGGGACTAGCGGGGGGTAAACATAGCACAGATACGCAGTATTTT	CASSLGLAGGKHSTDTQYF	few	TRBV6-1	TRBJ2-3	TRBD2